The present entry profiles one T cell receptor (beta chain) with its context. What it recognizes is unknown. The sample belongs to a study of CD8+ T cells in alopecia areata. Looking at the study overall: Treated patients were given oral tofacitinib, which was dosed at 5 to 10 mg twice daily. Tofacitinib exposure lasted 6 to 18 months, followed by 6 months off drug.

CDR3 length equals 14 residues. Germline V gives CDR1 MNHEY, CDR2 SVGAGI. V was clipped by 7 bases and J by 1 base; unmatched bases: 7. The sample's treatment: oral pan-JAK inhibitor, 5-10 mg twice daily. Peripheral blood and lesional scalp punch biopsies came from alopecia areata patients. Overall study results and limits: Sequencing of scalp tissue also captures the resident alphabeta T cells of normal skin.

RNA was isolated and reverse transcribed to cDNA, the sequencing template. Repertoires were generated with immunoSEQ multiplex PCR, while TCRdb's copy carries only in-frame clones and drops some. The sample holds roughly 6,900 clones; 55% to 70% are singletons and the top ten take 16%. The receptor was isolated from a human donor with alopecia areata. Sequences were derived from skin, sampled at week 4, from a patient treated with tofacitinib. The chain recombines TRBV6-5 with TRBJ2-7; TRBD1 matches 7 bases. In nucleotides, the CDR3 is TGTGCCAGCACCGCCACAGGGGCATCCTACGAGCAGTACTTC. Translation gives CASTATGASYEQYF.